The clone carrying this T cell receptor beta chain was observed a few times. Its antigen is not identified. The sample originates from a study of human T cells and chemical hapten exposure. Study-level information: Alopecia areata, totalis or universalis was found in mostly female patients. Study-wide findings and caveats: Those TCRs sitting above 1 in 1000 frequency stayed the same with DPC sensitization. PT1 expanded TCR numbers rose with patch test score.

Time point given: pre-sensitization, week 0. Treatment denoted: therapeutic diphenylcyclopropenone sensitization with weekly scalp DPC. TCRdb re-derived calls from the RACE reads in MiXCR, one entry per CDR3 protein. Of approximately 370,000 distinct CDR3 sequences listed, over 5% are singletons. The germline V gene has CDR1 SQVTM and CDR2 ANQGSEA. This CDR3 is 14 amino acids long. V was shortened by 6 bases and J by 1 base, with 15 bases between the two germline ends. The input for sequencing was whole blood, taken in connection with sensitization to the hapten diphenylcyclopropenone (DPC). The J gene is TRBJ2-5, the V gene TRBV29-1; D possibly uses TRBD1 or TRBD2 (6 bases each). This clonotype was obtained from a woman under 30 with alopecia areata. Some clones in this sample may be carry-over from other donors' samples. The CDR3 nucleotides are TGCAGCGTCTCCAGGGGAGGCGTCCAAGAGACCCAGTACTTC. Residues: CSVSRGGVQETQYF.